This is a list of T cell receptor beta chains from one sample in a study of blood T cells in healthy people across ages. Each CDR3 protein is one row after TCRdb ran MiXCR on the 5' RACE reads. The data hold over 1,200,000 distinct CDR3 sequences, with approximately 59% observed a single time. The sequenced sample was blood. Receptors were obtained from a man aged 18 to 29 in good health. CDR3s include the opening cysteine and the closing phenylalanine or tryptophan. D genes are given only for firm matches. Clone size is stated in some rows and not others, as once, few, many or a class when expanded.

v_call	d_call	clone_size	j_call	cdr3_aa	cdr3_nt
TRBV6-2/TRBV6-3	TRBD1	.	TRBJ2-5	CASSKTGKETQYF	TGTGCCAGCAGCAAGACAGGGAAAGAGACCCAGTACTTC
TRBV5-1	.	.	TRBJ2-5	CASSLTGSQETQYF	TGCGCCAGCAGCTTGACTGGCAGCCAAGAGACCCAGTACTTC
TRBV5-1	TRBD2	few	TRBJ2-5	CASSSSTSGPMETQYF	TGCGCCAGCAGCTCCTCGACTAGCGGGCCCATGGAGACCCAGTACTTC
TRBV11-2	.	.	TRBJ2-1	CASSLEASPGFYNEQFF	TGTGCCAGCAGCTTAGAGGCTAGCCCGGGGTTTTACAATGAGCAGTTCTTC
TRBV6-1	TRBD1	.	TRBJ1-6	CASSSGTGVSPLHF	TGTGCCAGCAGCTCCGGGACAGGGGTTTCACCCCTCCACTTT
TRBV20-1	.	.	TRBJ2-3	CSASGWAATDTQYF	TGCAGTGCTAGTGGCTGGGCGGCCACAGATACGCAGTATTTT
TRBV10-1	.	few	TRBJ1-6	CASSPARINSPLHF	TGCGCCAGCAGTCCCGCCAGGATTAATTCACCCCTCCACTTT
TRBV4-2	TRBD1	.	TRBJ1-2	CASSQDGQGAYGYTF	TGTGCCAGCAGCCAGGACGGACAGGGGGCGTACGGCTACACCTTC
TRBV19	.	.	TRBJ2-7	CASSNVGQVYEQYF	TGTGCCAGTAGTAACGTAGGGCAGGTCTACGAGCAGTACTTC
TRBV6-6	.	once	TRBJ1-5	CASSYSIPAYSNQPQHF	TGTGCCAGCAGTTACTCGATTCCAGCTTATAGCAATCAGCCCCAGCATTTT
TRBV11-2	.	.	TRBJ2-7	CASSLMGDGYYEQYF	TGTGCCAGCAGCTTAATGGGCGACGGGTACTACGAGCAGTACTTC
TRBV2	.	once	TRBJ1-2	CASNNGQRHGYTF	TGTGCCAGCAATAACGGACAGCGCCATGGCTACACCTTC
TRBV20-1	.	few	TRBJ2-3	CSAKGDSSLLDTQYF	TGCAGTGCTAAGGGGGACTCCAGTCTTTTGGATACGCAGTATTTT
TRBV5-5	.	few	TRBJ2-7	CASSPFWTGTTPDEQYF	TGTGCCAGCAGCCCTTTTTGGACCGGGACAACCCCGGACGAGCAGTACTTC
TRBV12-3/TRBV12-4	.	.	TRBJ2-7	CASSLIQVPSYEQYF	TGTGCCAGCAGTTTGATCCAGGTGCCCTCCTACGAGCAGTACTTC
TRBV3-1	TRBD2	few	TRBJ2-5	CASSSHTLSGRGEQYF	TGTGCCAGCAGCTCTCATACCCTTAGCGGGAGAGGTGAGCAGTACTTC
TRBV5-1	TRBD1	.	TRBJ2-5	CASSLPRQGREEARYF	TGCGCCAGCAGCCTGCCGCGACAGGGGCGGGAAGAGGCCCGGTACTTC
TRBV14	.	.	TRBJ2-1	CASSQDELVWTEQFF	TGTGCCAGCAGCCAAGATGAGTTGGTGTGGACAGAGCAGTTCTTC
TRBV29-1	.	few	TRBJ2-7	CSVGTETYEQYF	TGCAGCGTTGGGACAGAAACCTACGAGCAGTACTTC
TRBV12-3/TRBV12-4	.	.	TRBJ2-1	CASSFVGHGNYNEQFF	TGTGCCAGCAGTTTTGTGGGACACGGAAACTACAATGAGCAGTTCTTC
TRBV20-1	TRBD2	.	TRBJ2-1	CSARVSGGLTYNEQFF	TGCAGTGCTAGAGTTAGCGGGGGGCTTACATACAATGAGCAGTTCTTC
TRBV25-1	.	.	TRBJ1-6	CASSESTALGSSPLHF	TGTGCCAGCAGTGAATCTACGGCTCTTGGCAGCTCACCCCTCCACTTT
TRBV30	.	.	TRBJ2-5	CAWSGGIKETQYF	TGTGCCTGGAGTGGAGGGATTAAAGAGACCCAGTACTTC
TRBV4-3	TRBD2	few	TRBJ2-3	CASSQVRLAGRTDTQYF	TGCGCCAGCAGCCAAGTTCGACTAGCGGGGCGCACAGATACGCAGTATTTT
TRBV10-3	TRBD1	.	TRBJ1-5	CAISEGTVRDNQPQHF	TGTGCCATCAGTGAGGGGACAGTGAGAGACAATCAGCCCCAGCATTTT
TRBV15	.	few	TRBJ1-6	CATSRLTSSYNSPLHF	TGTGCCACCAGCAGACTAACGAGCTCCTATAATTCACCCCTCCACTTT
TRBV29-1	.	.	TRBJ1-2	CSVVDPGRGYTF	TGCAGCGTTGTCGATCCAGGGAGGGGCTACACCTTC
TRBV6-2/TRBV6-3	.	once	TRBJ2-3	CASSYEGQSTDTQYF	TGTGCCAGCAGTTACGAGGGGCAGTCCACAGATACGCAGTATTTT
TRBV29-1	.	few	TRBJ2-5	CSVEDVGVGVMIETQYF	TGCAGCGTTGAAGACGTCGGGGTAGGAGTAATGATAGAGACCCAGTACTTC
TRBV4-1	TRBD1	.	TRBJ1-1	CASSPWTGIEAFF	TGCGCCAGCAGCCCTTGGACAGGCATTGAAGCTTTCTTT
TRBV20-1	.	few	TRBJ2-7	CSARVMAGRYEQYF	TGCAGTGCTAGAGTAATGGCAGGGCGGTACGAGCAGTACTTC
TRBV6-5	.	.	TRBJ2-3	CASSYYSGRSTDTQYF	TGTGCCAGCAGTTACTATAGCGGAAGGAGCACAGATACGCAGTATTTT
TRBV6-6	.	few	TRBJ2-5	CASSYSMRETQYF	TGTGCCAGCAGTTACTCTATGCGAGAGACCCAGTACTTC